This T cell receptor (beta chain) was documented in a study of response to subunit inactivated influenza vaccine. The study, taken as a whole, reports: Each seasonal influenza vaccination recruits few new T cells, the authors suggested.

Worth noting for this clonotype: Its antigen is still unknown.

TCRdb reanalysed the RT-PCR reads using MiXCR and keeps one entry per CDR3 protein. The data show fewer than 400,000 distinct CDR3 sequences, 21% seen once. The specimen was PBMCs from blood, collected 21 months after vaccination. The receptor was derived from a man in his fifties or sixties who received an inactivated influenza vaccine.

This CDR3 is CSARKRGDRYNEQFF. The CDR3 nucleotides are TGCAGTGCTAGAAAAAGGGGGGACCGCTACAATGAGCAGTTCTTC. The V and J genes are TRBV20-1 and TRBJ2-1, with D tentatively TRBD1 or TRBD2 (6 bases each). CDR3 size: 15 residues. Trimming took off 2 bases at V and 3 bases at J, with 14 bases between the two ends. CDR1 and CDR2 (germline): DFQATT, SNEGSKA (reference sequence).